The T cell receptor (beta chain) under discussion was sequenced for a study of human T cells and chemical hapten exposure. From the RACE reads, TCRdb called clonotypes with MiXCR, one entry per CDR3 protein. Among more than 300,000 distinct CDR3 sequences, 5% to 6.5% were seen once, and the ten largest hold 2.5% to 3%. This clonotype was counted a few times. Sample time point: pre-sensitization, week 0. The sample's treatment: therapeutic diphenylcyclopropenone sensitization with weekly scalp DPC. Unfractionated whole blood was the source from which total RNA was extracted. The CDR3 totals 15 residues. Trimming took off 6 bases at V and 0 bases at J, with 12 bases between the two ends. CDR1 and CDR2 (germline): SNHLY, FYNNEI.

V usage is TRBV2 and J usage is TRBJ2-1; D gene uncertain. The TCR originated in a woman in her fifties or sixties with alopecia areata. Some clones in this sample may be carry-over from other donors' samples. Material: whole blood, obtained in connection with sensitization to the hapten diphenylcyclopropenone (DPC). CDR3 in amino acids: CASSEQVASYNEQFF. The CDR3 region has the DNA TGTGCCAGCAGCGAGCAGGTGGCCTCCTACAATGAGCAGTTCTTC.